This is a list of T cell receptor beta chains from one sample in a study of tumor-infiltrating lymphocytes in localized non-small cell lung cancer. The protocol was immunoSEQ multiplex PCR, while the TCRdb copy is restricted to in-frame clones and leaves out a portion. The sample holds 20,000 to 30,000 clones, around 67% seen once. Sequencing input: lung tumor tissue. These receptors were collected from a human donor with non-small cell lung cancer. Both conserved end residues are part of each CDR3. The order of the fields is clone size, J gene, D gene, V gene, CDR3 protein, CDR3 DNA. A D gene is named only where the DNA matches it firmly. The size entry is marked missing in some rows and otherwise reads once, few, many or a size class.

clone size: NA; J gene: TRBJ2-1; D gene: TRBD1; V gene: TRBV4-3; CDR3 protein: CASSLGPGTGYNEQFF; CDR3 DNA: TGCGCCAGCAGCCTTGGACCCGGGACAGGGTACAATGAGCAGTTCTTC
clone size: NA; J gene: TRBJ2-1; D gene: TRBD1; V gene: TRBV10-3; CDR3 protein: CAISRDRGNEQFF; CDR3 DNA: TGTGCCATCAGCCGGGACAGGGGCAATGAGCAGTTCTTC
clone size: NA; J gene: TRBJ1-2; D gene: NA; V gene: TRBV30; CDR3 protein: CASSWRTDGYTF; CDR3 DNA: TGTGCCTCGAGCTGGCGGACGGATGGCTACACCTTC
clone size: NA; J gene: TRBJ2-3; D gene: NA; V gene: TRBV18; CDR3 protein: CASSSRKQGGRTDTQYF; CDR3 DNA: TGTGCCAGCTCCTCCAGAAAACAGGGTGGCAGGACAGATACGCAGTATTTT
clone size: NA; J gene: TRBJ1-1; D gene: NA; V gene: TRBV9; CDR3 protein: CASSVLWGPNTEAFF; CDR3 DNA: TGTGCCAGCAGCGTTCTATGGGGCCCGAACACTGAAGCTTTCTTT
clone size: NA; J gene: TRBJ2-2; D gene: TRBD1; V gene: TRBV29-1; CDR3 protein: CSGLRDRGAWGTGELFF; CDR3 DNA: TGCAGCGGCCTCCGGGACAGGGGTGCGTGGGGCACCGGGGAGCTGTTTTTT
clone size: NA; J gene: TRBJ1-6; D gene: TRBD1; V gene: TRBV28; CDR3 protein: CASSTGTGNNSPLHF; CDR3 DNA: TGTGCCAGCAGTACCGGGACAGGGAACAATTCACCCCTCCACTTT
clone size: NA; J gene: TRBJ2-2; D gene: TRBD1; V gene: TRBV9; CDR3 protein: CASSPIPGQGAGGELFF; CDR3 DNA: TGTGCCAGCAGCCCAATCCCGGGACAGGGGGCGGGCGGGGAGCTGTTTTTT
clone size: NA; J gene: TRBJ1-4; D gene: NA; V gene: TRBV11-3; CDR3 protein: CASSSREGINEKLFF; CDR3 DNA: TGTGCCAGCAGCTCCCGGGAGGGTATTAATGAAAAACTGTTTTTT
clone size: NA; J gene: TRBJ1-4; D gene: NA; V gene: TRBV5-1; CDR3 protein: CASSSTGPANEKLFF; CDR3 DNA: TGCGCCAGCAGCTCCACAGGGCCGGCGAATGAAAAACTGTTTTTT
clone size: NA; J gene: TRBJ1-2; D gene: TRBD1; V gene: TRBV18; CDR3 protein: CASSPPGQANYGYTF; CDR3 DNA: TGTGCCAGCTCACCCCCGGGACAGGCTAACTATGGCTACACCTTC
clone size: NA; J gene: TRBJ1-1; D gene: NA; V gene: TRBV9; CDR3 protein: CASSGTDMNTEAFF; CDR3 DNA: TGTGCCAGCAGCGGTACAGACATGAACACTGAAGCTTTCTTT
clone size: NA; J gene: TRBJ1-6; D gene: NA; V gene: TRBV6-1; CDR3 protein: CASPGQLPNSPLHF; CDR3 DNA: TGTGCCAGCCCGGGGCAGCTACCTAATTCACCCCTCCACTTT
clone size: few; J gene: TRBJ2-7; D gene: TRBD1; V gene: TRBV29-1; CDR3 protein: CSVAPGQGNREQYF; CDR3 DNA: TGCAGCGTTGCACCGGGACAGGGAAATCGCGAGCAGTACTTC
clone size: NA; J gene: TRBJ2-1; D gene: TRBD1; V gene: TRBV5-1; CDR3 protein: CASSSDRGLSGEQFF; CDR3 DNA: TGCGCCAGCAGCTCGGACAGGGGTCTCTCAGGTGAGCAGTTCTTC
clone size: NA; J gene: TRBJ2-5; D gene: NA; V gene: TRBV4-1; CDR3 protein: CASSQDPRMETQYF; CDR3 DNA: TGCGCCAGCAGCCAAGATCCTAGGATGGAGACCCAGTACTTC
clone size: medium-sized; J gene: TRBJ1-2; D gene: NA; V gene: TRBV6-5; CDR3 protein: CASSTQQTNYGYTF; CDR3 DNA: TGTGCCAGCAGTACCCAACAGACTAACTATGGCTACACCTTC
clone size: medium-sized; J gene: TRBJ2-1; D gene: NA; V gene: TRBV9; CDR3 protein: CASSAAGNEQFF; CDR3 DNA: TGTGCCAGCAGCGCAGCTGGGAATGAGCAGTTCTTC
clone size: NA; J gene: TRBJ1-2; D gene: NA; V gene: TRBV30; CDR3 protein: CAFLPGGSYGYTF; CDR3 DNA: TGTGCCTTCCTCCCTGGGGGCTCCTATGGCTACACCTTC
clone size: NA; J gene: TRBJ2-7; D gene: NA; V gene: TRBV7-8; CDR3 protein: CASSPLVGIGEQYF; CDR3 DNA: TGTGCCAGCAGCCCGCTTGTCGGGATTGGCGAGCAGTACTTC
clone size: NA; J gene: TRBJ2-1; D gene: NA; V gene: TRBV30; CDR3 protein: CAWRTLRGSEFF; CDR3 DNA: TGTGCCTGGAGAACCCTCCGGGGTTCCGAGTTCTTC
clone size: few; J gene: TRBJ2-7; D gene: TRBD1; V gene: TRBV6-5; CDR3 protein: CASSLGQKYEQYF; CDR3 DNA: TGTGCCAGCAGTTTGGGACAGAAGTACGAGCAGTACTTC
clone size: NA; J gene: TRBJ2-6; D gene: NA; V gene: TRBV18; CDR3 protein: CASSPAGTMSSGANVLTF; CDR3 DNA: TGTGCCAGCTCACCAGCTGGGACGATGAGCTCTGGGGCCAACGTCCTGACTTTC
clone size: NA; J gene: TRBJ2-7; D gene: TRBD2; V gene: TRBV18; CDR3 protein: CASSPPEASGGVFYEQYF; CDR3 DNA: TGTGCCAGCTCACCACCCGAAGCGAGCGGGGGGGTCTTCTACGAGCAGTACTTC
clone size: NA; J gene: TRBJ1-2; D gene: NA; V gene: TRBV5-1; CDR3 protein: CASSLALRGQGYTF; CDR3 DNA: TGCGCCAGCAGCTTGGCGTTGCGGGGGCAGGGCTACACCTTC
clone size: few; J gene: TRBJ1-6; D gene: NA; V gene: TRBV7-7; CDR3 protein: CASSLADQTDSSNSPLHF; CDR3 DNA: TGTGCTAGCAGCTTAGCAGACCAGACCGACAGCTCGAATTCACCCCTCCACTTT
clone size: NA; J gene: TRBJ2-3; D gene: NA; V gene: TRBV10-1; CDR3 protein: CASSESTGTDTQYF; CDR3 DNA: TGCGCCAGCAGTGAGTCAACAGGCACAGATACGCAGTATTTT
clone size: NA; J gene: TRBJ2-3; D gene: TRBD2; V gene: TRBV7-2; CDR3 protein: CASSSSYTGGLGDTQYF; CDR3 DNA: TGTGCCAGCAGCTCTAGCTACACGGGGGGGCTGGGAGATACGCAGTATTTT
clone size: NA; J gene: TRBJ2-2; D gene: TRBD1; V gene: TRBV7-6; CDR3 protein: CASSFQGAGTGELFF; CDR3 DNA: TGTGCCAGCAGCTTCCAGGGGGCGGGGACCGGGGAGCTGTTTTTT
clone size: once; J gene: TRBJ2-1; D gene: NA; V gene: TRBV10-2; CDR3 protein: CASSGDNEQFF; CDR3 DNA: TGCGCCAGCAGTGGAGACAATGAGCAGTTCTTC
clone size: NA; J gene: TRBJ1-1; D gene: NA; V gene: TRBV6-5; CDR3 protein: CASSSRPGITEAFF; CDR3 DNA: TGTGCCAGCAGTTCGAGGCCTGGGATCACTGAAGCTTTCTTT
clone size: NA; J gene: TRBJ1-5; D gene: TRBD1; V gene: TRBV7-2; CDR3 protein: CASSLGQGAQGQPQHF; CDR3 DNA: TGTGCCAGCAGCTTAGGACAGGGGGCGCAAGGTCAGCCCCAGCATTTT
clone size: NA; J gene: TRBJ2-1; D gene: NA; V gene: TRBV5-6; CDR3 protein: CASSLGQPYNEQFF; CDR3 DNA: TGTGCCAGCAGCTTGGGACAGCCCTACAATGAGCAGTTCTTC
clone size: once; J gene: TRBJ2-4; D gene: TRBD1; V gene: TRBV7-2; CDR3 protein: CASSLAAGGNIQYF; CDR3 DNA: TGTGCCAGCAGCTTAGCGGCAGGGGGAAACATTCAGTACTTC
clone size: NA; J gene: TRBJ1-3; D gene: TRBD1; V gene: TRBV4-3; CDR3 protein: CASSQDRQGAGNTIYF; CDR3 DNA: TGCGCCAGCAGCCAAGATAGACAGGGGGCTGGAAACACCATATATTTT